One and the same sample provided the 6 T cell receptor beta chains below, sequenced in a study of CD8 T cells in ankylosing spondylitis. In TCRdb, the 5' RACE reads were re-called with MiXCR into one record per CDR3 protein. The sample lists under 400,000 distinct CDR3 sequences, about 9.9% seen once, with around 10% in the top ten. Material: blood, either unsorted or a sorted T cell fraction (not recorded which). The receptor set was obtained from a female donor with ankylosing spondylitis or in good health (not recorded which).

The table lists this clonotype with many counts. The rearrangement uses TRBV19 and TRBJ2-1; D is undetermined. Deletions cut 4 bases from V and 4 bases from J, with 8 bases between. The length of the CDR3 is 13 residues. Germline assignment: CDR1 LNHDA and CDR2 SQIVND (reference sequence). CDR3: CASSNGPYNEQFF. In nucleotides, the CDR3 is TGTGCCAGTAGTAACGGGCCTTACAATGAGCAGTTCTTC.

This clonotype showed up many times. This sequence joins TRBV9 and TRBJ2-7, with TRBD2 as a possible D gene (6 bases). Trimming took off 0 bases at V and 3 bases at J, with 10 bases between the two ends. The CDR3 length is 14 residues. Germline CDR1 and CDR2: SGDLS and YYNGEE. CDR3 sequence (DNA): TGTGCCAGCAGCGTAGCTGGGGGGATCTACGAGCAGTACTTC. Residues: CASSVAGGIYEQYF.

This clonotype was seen a handful of times. The genes are TRBV27 and TRBJ2-4; D perhaps matches TRBD2 (6 bases). V lost 6 bases and J lost 1, with 19 bases in between. The CDR3 runs 17 residues. Germline CDR1 and CDR2: MNHEY and SMNVEV (reference sequence). The CDR3 nucleotides read TGTGCCAGCAGCCTAAGGGCAGGAGGGGTGGCCAAAAACATTCAGTACTTC. Translation: CASSLRAGGVAKNIQYF.

For this clonotype: One base away lies a much larger clone, so this may be a sequencing read error. The CDR3 DNA is TGCAGTGCTATTGCGTTGGCCCAAAGCTCCTACAATGAGCAGTTCTTC. Translating gives CSAIALAQSSYNEQFF. The chain uses TRBV20-1 and TRBJ2-1; D gene uncertain. CDR3 length: 16 amino acids. Trimming took off 4 bases at V and 0 bases at J, with 16 bases between the two ends. Germline lookup yields CDR1 DFQATT and CDR2 SNEGSKA (reference sequence).

This clonotype was observed at least ten times. This rearrangement joins TRBV2 to TRBJ1-1; D ambiguous. The V gene's germline CDR1 is SNHLY and CDR2 FYNNEI. This CDR3 spans 12 amino acids. Trimming took 3 bases from V and 4 from J, leaving 6 bases between them. The CDR3 loop is CASSDWPTEAFF. CDR3 in DNA: TGTGCCAGCAGTGACTGGCCCACTGAAGCTTTCTTT.

This clonotype appeared many times. The rearrangement joins TRBV20-1 to TRBJ2-3; D is possibly TRBD1 or TRBD2 (5 bases each). Germline V gene lookup returns CDR1 DFQATT and CDR2 SNEGSKA (reference sequence). The CDR3 covers 14 residues. V gave up 3 bases and J gave up 0 bases, with 10 bases separating them. The CDR3 region has the DNA TGCAGTGCTAGCCGGGGCGGTAGCACAGATACGCAGTATTTT. As protein: CSASRGGSTDTQYF.